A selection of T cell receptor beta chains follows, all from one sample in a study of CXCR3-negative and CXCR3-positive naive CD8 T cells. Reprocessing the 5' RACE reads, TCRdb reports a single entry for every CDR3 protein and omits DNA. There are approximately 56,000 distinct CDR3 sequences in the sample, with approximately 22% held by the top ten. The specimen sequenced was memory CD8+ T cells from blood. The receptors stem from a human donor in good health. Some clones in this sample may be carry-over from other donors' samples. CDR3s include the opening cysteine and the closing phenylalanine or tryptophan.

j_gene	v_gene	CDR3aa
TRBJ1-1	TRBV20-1	CSARLRDTEAFF
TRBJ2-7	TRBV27	CASSFRSGGGYEQYF
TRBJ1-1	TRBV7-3	CASSVLLGDTEAFF
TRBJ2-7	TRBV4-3	CASSQIVRPTSYEQYF
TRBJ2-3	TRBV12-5	CASNSLTDTQYF
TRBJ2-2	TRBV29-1	CSVAGAWNTGELFF
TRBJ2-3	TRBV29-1	CSVELSSSPGGTQYF
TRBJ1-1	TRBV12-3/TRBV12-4	CASSGYDRATEAFF
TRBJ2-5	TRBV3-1	CASSDRDSSVGTQYF
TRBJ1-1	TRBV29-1	CSVEGVSGGAFF
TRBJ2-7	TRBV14	CASSQASTSDEQYF
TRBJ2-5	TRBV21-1	CASKGQRVAETQYF
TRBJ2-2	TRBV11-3	CASSLRGTGELFF
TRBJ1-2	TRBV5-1	CASTGGNYGYTF
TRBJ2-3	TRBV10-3	CAITRTGQGTDTQYF
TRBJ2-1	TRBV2	CASIIWEGMANEQFF
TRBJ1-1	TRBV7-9	CASSLGSGEQMNTEAFF
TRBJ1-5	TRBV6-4	CASSPGGGQPQHF
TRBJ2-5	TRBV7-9	CASSRQGALGETQYF
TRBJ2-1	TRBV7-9	CASTAALTVNNEQFF
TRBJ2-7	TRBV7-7	CASSPGTGSYEQYF
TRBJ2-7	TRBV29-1	CSVADKVLYEQYF
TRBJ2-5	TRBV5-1	CASSLKGSHGGETQYF
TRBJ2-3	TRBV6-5	CASSTGTTSTDTQYF
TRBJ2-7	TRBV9	CASTVGHGSYEQYF
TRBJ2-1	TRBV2	CASSGRVDEQFF
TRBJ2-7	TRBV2	CASSRDRGLKDDEQYF
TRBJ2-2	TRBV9	CASSVEAGGTGELFF
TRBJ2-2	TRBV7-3	CASSPLGLAGGPVTGELFF
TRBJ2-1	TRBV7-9	CASSLAVRDEQFF
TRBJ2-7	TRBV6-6	CASSSSGDRYEQYF
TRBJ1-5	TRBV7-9	CASSLGPTSNQPQHF
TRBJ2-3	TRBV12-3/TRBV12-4	CASSLTVSTDTQYF
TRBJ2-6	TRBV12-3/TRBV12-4	CASTGDLSGANVLTF
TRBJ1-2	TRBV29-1	CSVEDPQFYGYTF
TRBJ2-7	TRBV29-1	CSADTGTDYEQYF
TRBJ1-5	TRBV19	CASSTGVIQPQHF
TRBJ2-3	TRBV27	CASSLGQGSDTQYF
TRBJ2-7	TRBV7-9	CASSWTTGDEQYF
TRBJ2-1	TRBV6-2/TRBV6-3	CASRPIADINEQFF
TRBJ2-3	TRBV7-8	CASSLLGLAGPTDTQYF
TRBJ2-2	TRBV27	CASQRTGDTGELFF
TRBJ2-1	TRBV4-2	CASSRGTYNEQFF
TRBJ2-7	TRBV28	CASKPDRAEQYF
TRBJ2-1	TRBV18	CASSPLERGTNEQFF
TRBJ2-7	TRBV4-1	CASSQGTSASYEQYF
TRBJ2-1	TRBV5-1	CASWDRGRLNNEQFF
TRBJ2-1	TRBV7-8	CASTEARGVYNEQFF
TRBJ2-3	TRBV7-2	CASSLATDTQYF
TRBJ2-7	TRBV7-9	CASSLTNTYEQYF
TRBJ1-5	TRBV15	CATNQGGNQPQHF
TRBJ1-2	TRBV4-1	CASSHTEGGWGYTF
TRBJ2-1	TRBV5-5	CASSPGVPRMNEQFF
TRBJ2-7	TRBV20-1	CSASARARHEQYF
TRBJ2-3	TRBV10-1	CASSESPILVTGPDTQYF
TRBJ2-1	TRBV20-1	CSALEARGYNEQFF
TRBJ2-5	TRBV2	CASGLWGHQETQYF
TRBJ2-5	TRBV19	CASAKGGGLETQYF
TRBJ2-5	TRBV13	CASSPTIDNSETQYF